The clone carrying this T cell receptor beta chain appeared a single time. Its antigen is still unknown. This sample is part of a study of blood T cells in healthy people across ages. Study findings and constraints: The percentage of naive T cells correlated strongly with TCR beta diversity.

Primers used in a second PCR of roughly 6 to 11 cycles were a sample-barcoded 5' primer and a J-beta primer mix. MiXCR, run by TCRdb on the 5' RACE reads, gives a single entry per CDR3 protein. This sample carries 1.5 million to 2 million distinct CDR3 sequences, 28% of them seen once, and the ten largest clones take less than 9.5%. The CDR3 extends over 15 amino acids. With 3 bases removed from V and 9 bases from J, the gap between germline ends came to 18 bases. Germline loops: CDR1 MNHNS, CDR2 SASEGT. The material sequenced was blood. The J gene is TRBJ1-3, the V gene TRBV6-1; D might be TRBD1 (5 bases). This TCR was recovered from a woman under 40 in good health. For the CDR3, the DNA is TGTGCCAGCAGTGAGGATGGGACCCGCTGGAGCACCATATATTTT. Its protein product is CASSEDGTRWSTIYF.